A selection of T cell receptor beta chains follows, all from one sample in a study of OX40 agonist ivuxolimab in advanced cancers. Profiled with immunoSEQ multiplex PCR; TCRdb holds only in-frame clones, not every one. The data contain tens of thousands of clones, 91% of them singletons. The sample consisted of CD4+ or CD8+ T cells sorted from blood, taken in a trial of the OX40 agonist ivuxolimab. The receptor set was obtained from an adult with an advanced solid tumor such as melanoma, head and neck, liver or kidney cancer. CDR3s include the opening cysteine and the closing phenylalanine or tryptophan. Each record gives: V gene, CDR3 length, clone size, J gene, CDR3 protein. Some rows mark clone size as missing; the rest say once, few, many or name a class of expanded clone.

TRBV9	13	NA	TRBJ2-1	CASSVREGGEQFF
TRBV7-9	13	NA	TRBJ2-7	CASSRENAYEQYF
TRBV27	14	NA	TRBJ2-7	CASSLGGLPSLQYF
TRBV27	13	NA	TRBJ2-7	CASSLVSSYEQYF
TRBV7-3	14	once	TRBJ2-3	CASSSGQGADTQYF
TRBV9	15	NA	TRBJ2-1	CASSVVAAAYNEQFF
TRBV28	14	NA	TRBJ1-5	CASSLYGLNQPQHF
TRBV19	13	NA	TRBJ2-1	CASRLAGVVEQFF
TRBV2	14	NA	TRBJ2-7	CASRAGWESYEQYF
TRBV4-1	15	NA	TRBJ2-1	CASSPPALSYNEQFF
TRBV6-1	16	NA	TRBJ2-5	CASSARLGELGETQYF
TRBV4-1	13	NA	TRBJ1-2	CASSQAGIADYTF
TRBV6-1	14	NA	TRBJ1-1	CASSEGTGSLEAFF
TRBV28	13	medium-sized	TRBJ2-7	CASSPTGGYEQYF
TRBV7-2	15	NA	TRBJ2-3	CASSPVGGSTDTQYF
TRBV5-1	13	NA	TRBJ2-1	CASSLAGVTEQFF
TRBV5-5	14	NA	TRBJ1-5	CASSFFDSNQPQHF
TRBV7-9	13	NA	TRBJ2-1	CASSLALAGVQFF
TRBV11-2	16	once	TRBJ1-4	CASSTTVGAGNEKLFF
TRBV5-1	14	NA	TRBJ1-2	CASSLVISPEGYTF
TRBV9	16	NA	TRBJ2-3	CASSTQAGGPPDTQYF
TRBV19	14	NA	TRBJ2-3	CASFLSRSTDTQYF
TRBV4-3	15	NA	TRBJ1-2	CASSQDVPSNYGYTF
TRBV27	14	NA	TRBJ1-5	CASSFAGRNQPQHF
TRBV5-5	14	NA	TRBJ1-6	CASSLPRGNSPLHF
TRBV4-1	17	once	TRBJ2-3	CASSQEGVSGGPDTQYF
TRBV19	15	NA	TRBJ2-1	CASSHAGGPYNEQFF
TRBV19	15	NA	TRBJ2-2	CASSQGGSMTGELFF
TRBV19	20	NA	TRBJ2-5	CASSREGGGGQPLYQETQYF
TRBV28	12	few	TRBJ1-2	CASIGPRDGYTF